This T cell receptor (beta chain) was observed in a study of T cells in Graves' hyperthyroidism and ophthalmopathy. Study-wide results and limits: A model of 13 V-J features distinguished ophthalmopathy from stable hyperthyroidism.

A Clinical Activity Score of at least 3, a NOSPECS grade of at least 4 and a duration under 3 months were recorded in the ophthalmopathy patients. From RNA transcripts, TCR beta CDR3 regions were amplified. The HTBI primer set drove a first-round RT-PCR of the TCR CDR3. TCRdb analysed the multiplex PCR reads with MiXCR anew, one entry per CDR3 protein. The sample holds roughly 350,000 distinct CDR3 sequences; 14% are singletons and the top ten take around 19%. The CDR3 runs to 13 residues. The V gene's germline CDR1 is SGHVS and CDR2 FQNEAQ. This clonotype was recorded a few times. The target antigen is unknown. This sequence may be a read error, since a much larger clone differs from it by one base.

The source material was blood. The receptor was isolated from a woman under 40 with Graves' ophthalmopathy. The chain has TRBV7-8 and TRBJ1-2; D gene unclear. CDR3 residues: CASSLSANHGYTF. In DNA form, the CDR3 reads TGTGCCAGCAGCTTATCAGCTAACCATGGCTACACCTTC.